This TCR beta chain was recorded in a study of PD-1 blockade in mismatch repair-deficient tumors. Study context: Patients had about 13 mismatch repair-deficient cancer types and were previously treated and progressing.

This clone was observed once. Its antigen is still unknown. Study-level points and caveats: Rapid post-treatment expansion, then contraction, generally preceding radiologic response, marked tumor-resident clones.

The assay was immunoSEQ multiplex PCR, and TCRdb's table has in-frame clones only and misses some. This sample has 25,000 to 30,000 clones, with around 84% found just once. CDR1 and CDR2 (germline): MDHEN, SYDVKM. The CDR3 totals 14 residues. V was trimmed by 7 bases and J by 5 bases, leaving 15 bases between them. This sample comprised PBMCs, obtained before pembrolizumab treatment. The chain couples TRBV28 to TRBJ1-5; D remains ambiguous. The TCR comes from an adult with mismatch repair-deficient cancer. The DNA of the CDR3 is TGTGCCAGCAATAACCGGGGTTGGGATCAGCCCCAGCATTTT. This codes for CASNNRGWDQPQHF.